These 26 T cell receptor beta chains originate from one sample sequenced in a study of blood T cell repertoires in COVID-19. The data were produced by immunoSEQ multiplex PCR, yet TCRdb's version contains in-frame clones alone and is incomplete. The sample records roughly 500,000 clones, approximately 86% being singletons. The sequencing input was PBMCs or T cells enriched from blood (not recorded which). These TCRs come from a woman between 55 and 75 years old who had recovered from COVID-19.

Concerning this clone: The sample contains more than one DNA sequence encoding this CDR3. The CDR3 region has the DNA TGTGCCAGCAGTTTTGGACAGAATCAGCCCCAGCATTTT. It encodes CASSFGQNQPQHF. The chain is built from TRBV12-3 or TRBV12-4 and TRBJ1-5, with D possibly TRBD1 on 6 matching bases. V was pared by 3 bases and J by 4 bases, with 7 bases between. The CDR3 has 13 amino acids.

The V and J genes are TRBV6-1 and TRBJ1-1, with D possibly matching TRBD1 (6 bases). CDR3 length equals 12 residues. Trimming took 3 bases from V and 8 from J, leaving 10 bases between them. Germline lookup yields CDR1 MNHNS and CDR2 SASEGT. The CDR3 sequence is CASSDPRGEAFF. The CDR3 region has the DNA TGTGCCAGCAGTGACCCTAGGGGGGAAGCTTTCTTT.

The chain is built from TRBV10-2 and TRBJ2-3, with TRBD1 matching 7 bases. This CDR3 spans 13 amino acids. V lost 2 bases, J lost 5 bases, and 1 base stayed unmatched. The germline V gene encodes CDR1 WSHSY and CDR2 SAAADI. The CDR3 region is CASSEDREDTQYF. The CDR3 nucleotides read TGCGCCAGCAGTGAGGACAGGGAAGATACGCAGTATTTT.

The chain recombines TRBV24-1 with TRBJ2-5, with D perhaps matching TRBD1 (7 bases). The CDR3 spans 16 residues. Looked up from germline, CDR1 is KGHDR and CDR2 is SFDVKD. V was shortened by 12 bases and J by 1 base, with 23 bases between the two germline ends. DNA for the CDR3: TGTGCCCACCTCGCGGGGACAGAAAATGCCCAAGAGACCCAGTACTTC. It codes for CAHLAGTENAQETQYF.

The V and J genes are TRBV7-2 and TRBJ2-3; D uncertain. The CDR3 extends over 12 amino acids. Per germline, CDR1 SGHTA and CDR2 FQGNSA. Trimming cost V 4 bases and J 6 bases, with 8 bases left between them. Here the CDR3 DNA reads TGTGCCAGCAGCTCGCTCCAGGATACGCAGTATTTT. Amino acids: CASSSLQDTQYF.

The V call is TRBV7-2, the J call TRBJ1-1, with TRBD1 as a possible D gene (5 bases). Germline lookup yields CDR1 SGHTA and CDR2 FQGNSA. Trimming pared 1 base from V and 1 base from J, leaving 13 bases between. This CDR3 has 16 residues. In DNA, the CDR3 is TGTGCCAGCAGCTTAGACGTGGGGGGAGGGAACACTGAAGCTTTCTTT. Residues: CASSLDVGGGNTEAFF.

The chain uses TRBV5-1 and TRBJ1-2; D remains ambiguous. CDR3 length: 14 amino acids. Trimming stripped 0 bases from V and 3 bases from J, with 9 bases between. Per germline, CDR1 SGHRS and CDR2 YFSETQ. The chain's CDR3 is CASSLAGGYYGYTF. The CDR3, as DNA: TGCGCCAGCAGCTTGGCCGGAGGCTACTATGGCTACACCTTC. Full variable domain (remainder filled in from reference TRBV5-1 and TRBJ1-2): KAGVTQTPRYLIKTRGQQVTLSCSPISGHRSVSWYQQTPGQGLQFLFEYFSETQRNKGNFPGRFSGRQFSNSRSEMNVSTLELGDSALYLCASSLAGGYYGYTFGSGTRLTVV.

This CDR3 reads CASSTNRDPTNTGELFF. The DNA of the CDR3 is TGTGCCAGTAGTACGAACAGGGACCCAACGAACACCGGGGAGCTGTTTTTT. The rearrangement uses TRBV19 and TRBJ2-2; D is possibly TRBD1 (6 bases). CDR1 is LNHDA, CDR2 SQIVND, per germline (reference sequence). The germline V and J ends were trimmed by 4 bases and 0 bases, with 15 bases remaining between them. The CDR3 sequence is 17 residues long.

The chain uses TRBV12-3 or TRBV12-4 and TRBJ1-2; perhaps TRBD1 as D (6 bases). Trimming pared 6 bases from V and 2 bases from J, leaving 10 bases between. The CDR3 covers 13 residues. CDR3 sequence (DNA): TGTGCCAGCAGAATGGACAGAAACTATGGCTACACCTTC. It yields the protein CASRMDRNYGYTF.

The chain couples TRBV6-1 to TRBJ2-7; D may be TRBD1 (5 bases). CDR3 length equals 14 residues. Between the trimmed V and J ends, which lost 1 base and 6 bases, there was a span of 13 bases. Germline lookup yields CDR1 MNHNS and CDR2 SASEGT. CDR3 residues: CASSEGGVVLEQYF. For the CDR3, the DNA is TGTGCCAGCAGTGAAGGGGGCGTAGTTCTCGAGCAGTACTTC.

This clone was counted a single time. V and J are TRBV19 and TRBJ1-4, with 8 bases fitting TRBD1. In germline, CDR1 is LNHDA, CDR2 SQIVND (reference sequence). The CDR3 has 15 amino acids. V was clipped by 5 bases and J by 8 bases; unmatched bases: 10. The CDR3, as DNA: TGTGCCAGTAGTCCCCGGGACAGGAATCGGGAAAAACTGTTTTTT. Residues: CASSPRDRNREKLFF.

The gene calls are TRBV19 and TRBJ1-6, with D unresolved. Germline loops: CDR1 LNHDA, CDR2 SQIVND (reference sequence). V was cut by 11 bases and J by 7 bases, with 15 bases left in between. The CDR3 totals 13 residues. CDR3 nucleotides: TGTGCCGGAAGAGGAGGGAGGAATTCACCCCTCCACTTT. Translating it yields CAGRGGRNSPLHF.

This clone came up once. This chain links TRBV2 with TRBJ2-7; 7 bases align to TRBD2. This CDR3 is 12 amino acids long. Germline V gene data show CDR1 as SNHLY and CDR2 as FYNNEI. V lost 6 bases and J lost 3; bases outside the gene matches: 2. CDR3 protein: CASRGTNYEQYF. The CDR3 coding sequence is TGTGCCAGCAGAGGGACTAACTACGAGCAGTACTTC. Variable domain in full (rest from reference TRBV2 and TRBJ2-7): EPEVTQTPSHQVTQMGQEVILRCVPISNHLYFYWYRQILGQKVEFLVSFYNNEISEKSEIFDDQFSVERPDGSNFTLKIRSTKLEDSAMYFCASRGTNYEQYFGPGTRLTVT.

The chain uses TRBV5-1 and TRBJ1-2; D perhaps matches TRBD1 (6 bases). The germline V gene encodes CDR1 SGHRS and CDR2 YFSETQ. Trimming took off 1 base at V and 8 bases at J, with 12 bases between the two ends. This CDR3 spans 13 amino acids. In DNA, the CDR3 is TGCGCCAGCAGCTTGAACAGGGTAGAAGGCTACACCTTC. It is translated as CASSLNRVEGYTF.

The CDR3 protein is CASRDRFAGGKETQYF. For the CDR3, the DNA is TGTGCCAGCAGGGATAGGTTCGCGGGGGGTAAAGAGACCCAGTACTTC. The chain links TRBV2 to TRBJ2-5; 8 positions agree with TRBD2. The CDR3 is 16 residues long. Per germline, CDR1 SNHLY and CDR2 FYNNEI. J gave up 3 bases and V 6 bases, and 12 bases lay outside the gene matches.

The CDR3 DNA follows: TGTGCCAGCAGCGAGTGTCAGGCTCGGACTGAAGCTTTCTTT. Translation gives CASSECQARTEAFF. J is TRBJ1-1 and V is TRBV21-1; the table's D gene call, TRBD1, was not cross checked with the DNA. TRBV21-1 is deemed a pseudogene. CDR3 length: 14 residues.

The V and J genes are TRBV7-2 and TRBJ1-1; weak D call: TRBD1 (5 bases). The germline V gene encodes CDR1 SGHTA and CDR2 FQGNSA. This CDR3 comprises 14 residues. Trimming removed 8 bases at V and 5 bases at J, with 18 bases between. CDR3 amino acids: CASRLGGGKTEAFF. CDR3 in DNA: TGTGCCAGCCGCCTAGGCGGGGGGAAAACTGAAGCTTTCTTT.

The chain recombines TRBV18 with TRBJ2-7; perhaps TRBD2 as D (6 bases). From germline, CDR1 is KGHSH and CDR2 LQKENI. CDR3 length equals 13 residues. V was shortened by 3 bases and J by 4 bases, with 10 bases between the two germline ends. CDR3 amino acids: CASSPGLQYEQYV. The CDR3 DNA reads as TGTGCCAGCTCACCGGGACTCCAGTACGAGCAGTACGTC.

V and J are TRBV5-8 and TRBJ2-1; weak D call: TRBD2 (6 bases). CDR1 and CDR2 (germline): SGHTS, YDEGEE. This CDR3 has 13 amino acids. V lost 5 bases and J 7 bases, leaving 13 bases between the germline ends. CDR3 residues: CASRWRGGNEQFF. The CDR3 DNA is TGTGCCAGCAGGTGGCGGGGCGGGAATGAGCAGTTCTTC.

As concerns this clone: Other DNA sequences within the sample encode an identical CDR3. This chain connects TRBV5-1 to TRBJ1-4; no definite D call. The CDR3 is 15 amino acids. CDR1 and CDR2 from the germline V gene are SGHRS and YFSETQ. Trimming stripped 3 bases from V and 0 bases from J, with 9 bases between. CDR3 DNA: TGCGCCAGCAGCTGGGGAGGGCCAACTAATGAAAAACTGTTTTTT. Encoded protein: CASSWGGPTNEKLFF. The full variable domain, completed using reference TRBV5-1 and TRBJ1-4, is KAGVTQTPRYLIKTRGQQVTLSCSPISGHRSVSWYQQTPGQGLQFLFEYFSETQRNKGNFPGRFSGRQFSNSRSEMNVSTLELGDSALYLCASSWGGPTNEKLFFGSGTQLSVL.

Note on this clone: One junction end does not reproduce the germline sequence, and a read error may be involved. The chain links TRBV7-9 to TRBJ1-2; tentative D call: TRBD1 (5 bases). The CDR3 runs 15 residues. The germline V gene encodes CDR1 SEHNR and CDR2 FQNEAQ (reference sequence). The CDR3 DNA is TGTACCAGCAGCTTAGCCAAGACAGATAACTATGGCTACACCTTC. Encoded protein: CTSSLAKTDNYGYTF.

The CDR3 DNA is TGCGCCAGCACCACCCGGACTAGCGGGGGGACGAACACCGGGGAGCTGTTTTTT. It is translated as CASTTRTSGGTNTGELFF. The chain joins TRBV10-1 to TRBJ2-2; 14 nucleotides match TRBD2. J lost 0 bases, V lost 7 bases, and 7 bases had no gene match. CDR3 length: 18 residues. The germline V gene encodes CDR1 WNHNN and CDR2 SYGVQD (reference sequence).

This chain uses TRBV2 with TRBJ1-6; 7 bases align to TRBD1. Germline trimming cut 6 bases from V and 8 bases from J; bases unmatched to any gene: 7. In germline, CDR1 is SNHLY, CDR2 FYNNEI. The CDR3 spans 14 residues. The CDR3 DNA is TGTGCCAGCAGATTTCGGGACAGCTATTCACCCCTCCACTTT. The encoded protein is CASRFRDSYSPLHF.

This chain connects TRBV14 to TRBJ1-2; D ambiguous. V was cut by 1 base and J by 3 bases, with 15 bases left in between. Germline CDR1 reads SGHDN; CDR2 reads FVKESK. The CDR3 sequence is 16 residues long. Here the CDR3 reads CASSQVGGRSHYGYTF. For the CDR3, the DNA is TGTGCCAGCAGCCAAGTGGGAGGAAGGTCACACTATGGCTACACCTTC. Full variable domain (missing parts from reference TRBV14 and TRBJ1-2): EAGVTQFPSHSVIEKGQTVTLRCDPISGHDNLYWYRRVMGKEIKFLLHFVKESKQDESGMPNNRFLAERTGGTYSTLKVQPAELEDSGVYFCASSQVGGRSHYGYTFGSGTRLTVV.

This clone was counted once. The J gene is TRBJ1-1, the V gene TRBV7-6; 10 bases align to TRBD1. Germline CDR1 and CDR2: SGHVS and FNYEAQ. The length of the CDR3 is 15 residues. V was pared by 5 bases and J by 1 base, with 4 bases of the junction left unmatched. The CDR3 DNA is TGTGCCAGCAGCGAACGGACAGGGGGGAACACTGAAGCTTTCTTT. Its protein is CASSERTGGNTEAFF.

This clone was observed a few times. This chain connects TRBV30 to TRBJ2-5, with D uncertain. V was cut by 0 bases and J by 9 bases, with 14 bases left in between. This CDR3 comprises 13 residues. The germline V gene has CDR1 GTSNPN and CDR2 SVGIG (reference sequence). In nucleotides, the CDR3 is TGTGCCTGGAGTGTGGGCCCCACGTGGCCCCAGTACTTC. This encodes CAWSVGPTWPQYF.